This T cell receptor (beta chain) was identified in a study of OX40 agonist ivuxolimab in advanced cancers. Study-wide background: While on treatment, patients had intravenous ivuxolimab at 0.01 to 10 mg/kg every 2 weeks.

Here immunoSEQ multiplex PCR was the method, and the copy in TCRdb shows in-frame clones only, minus some. The sample carries around 62,000 clones, around 90% recorded once. Per germline, CDR1 SGHAT and CDR2 FQDESV (reference sequence). The ends were cut back, 5 bases at V and 2 bases at J, with 16 bases in the middle. CDR3 length: 16 residues. This clone was detected only once. This TCR derives from an adult with an advanced solid tumor such as melanoma, head and neck, liver or kidney cancer. Sequenced here: CD4+ or CD8+ T cells sorted from blood, sampled in a trial of the OX40 agonist ivuxolimab. The chain joins TRBV11-1 to TRBJ2-1; weak D call: TRBD2 (6 bases). The CDR3 loop reads CASSILLAGAYNEQFF. The CDR3 coding sequence is TGTGCCAGCAGCATCCTACTAGCTGGAGCCTACAATGAGCAGTTCTTC.